Following are 8 T cell receptor beta chains from one sample sequenced in a study of blood T cell repertoires in COVID-19. Clones were sequenced by immunoSEQ multiplex PCR, and TCRdb holds only the in-frame ones, with some missing. This table holds about 320,000 clones, over 85% found once. The sample was PBMCs or T cells enriched from blood (not recorded which). Receptors were obtained from a man in his 60s who had recovered from COVID-19.

This clone was observed once. V and J are TRBV24-1 and TRBJ2-1; 10 positions agree with TRBD1. The CDR3 has 19 amino acids. Germline values: CDR1 KGHDR, CDR2 SFDVKD. The trim removed 0 bases at V and 3 bases at J, leaving 10 bases unmatched. This chain's CDR3 is CATSDLHGQGGTDYNEQFF. CDR3 nucleotide sequence: TGTGCCACCAGTGATTTGCATGGACAGGGGGGAACGGACTACAATGAGCAGTTCTTC.

The chain is built from TRBV4-1 and TRBJ2-1; 7 bases are a match to TRBD1. Germline loops: CDR1 MGHRA, CDR2 YSYEKL. The V gene end was trimmed by 5 bases and the J gene end by 9 bases; junction bases not matched to a gene: 10. The CDR3 sequence is 14 residues long. The CDR3 loop is CASSYYQGGGEQFF. CDR3 nucleotide sequence: TGCGCCAGCAGCTACTATCAAGGGGGCGGTGAGCAGTTCTTC.

The rearrangement joins TRBV2 to TRBJ2-7; D perhaps matches TRBD2 (5 bases). Germline V gene lookup returns CDR1 SNHLY and CDR2 FYNNEI. Trimming removed 6 bases from V and 2 bases from J, with 8 bases in between. CDR3 length equals 12 residues. The CDR3 nucleotides are TGTGCCAGCAGGGACTCCACCTACGAGCAGTACTTC. It is translated as CASRDSTYEQYF.

The V call is TRBV11-3, the J call TRBJ2-5, with 12 bases matching TRBD2. Germline values: CDR1 SGHNT, CDR2 YENEEA. The CDR3 contains 15 residues. V dropped 3 bases and J dropped 2; count of bases not matched to a gene: 1. The CDR3: CASSFLAGGQETQYF. The CDR3 coding sequence is TGTGCCAGCAGCTTCCTAGCGGGAGGGCAAGAGACCCAGTACTTC.

This chain joins TRBV12-5 and TRBJ2-3; D may be TRBD2 (6 bases). CDR1 is LGHNT, CDR2 FRNRAP, per germline. V was pared by 7 bases and J by 7 bases, with 18 bases between. The CDR3 totals 14 residues. The CDR3 loop reads CASVRGGKGYTQYF. CDR3 coding DNA: TGTGCTAGTGTGAGAGGCGGGAAGGGGTATACGCAGTATTTT.

The V gene is TRBV29-1, the J gene TRBJ2-1; TRBD1 matches 7 bases. Germline CDR1 SQVTM, CDR2 ANQGSEA. V shed 4 bases and J 5 bases; nucleotides not matched to a gene: 5. This CDR3 is 13 amino acids long. The CDR3 DNA reads TGCAGCGTTGGAGGGGGCGCGGACAATGAGCAGTTCTTC. Translated: CSVGGGADNEQFF.

The rearrangement uses TRBV18 and TRBJ1-1; D is uncertain. CDR1 and CDR2 (germline): KGHSH, LQKENI. Trimming removed 1 base at V and 9 bases at J, with 18 bases between. The CDR3 runs 15 residues. The CDR3 DNA is TGTGCCAGCTCACCACGCGCGAGGGAGGCCCTCCAAGCTTTCTTT. Its protein is CASSPRAREALQAFF.

This chain links TRBV7-9 with TRBJ1-1, with a weak D call TRBD1 (5 bases). CDR1 SEHNR and CDR2 FQNEAQ come from the germline V gene (reference sequence). Trimming pared 0 bases from V and 6 bases from J, leaving 11 bases between. The CDR3 spans 14 residues. The CDR3 spells CASSLAAAGAEAFF. The CDR3 bases are TGTGCCAGCAGCTTAGCAGCGGCGGGGGCTGAAGCTTTCTTT.